This TCR beta chain appears in the sequencing data of a study of spatial heterogeneity in lung cancer (dated by TCRdb to between 2018 and 2021). Study-wide context: Donors were 70 or so patients with early-stage, untreated non-small cell lung cancer from the lung TRACERx cohort. Follow-up PBMC samples were sequenced whenever the samples were available, and the median time to follow-up was around 24 months after resection. Beta-chain transcripts were consistently detected in greater numbers than alpha-chain transcripts, which likely reflects a higher abundance of beta-chain transcripts. In the raw uncorrected reads, each unique combination of TCR and UMI appeared more than ten times on average. In non-small cell lung cancer, the study made a quantitative comparison of TCR alpha and beta repertoires among multiple tumor regions, matched nontumor lung and blood. Nonsynonymous mutation counts, determined by whole-exome sequencing of tumor tissue, were related to TCR repertoire features. Both alpha and beta chains were TCR-sequenced in samples taken at surgery, namely 220 tumor regions, fewer than 80 matched nontumor lung samples and approximately 58 PBMC samples. Points the paper makes about the study in general: Only roughly 15 patients were included in comparisons of baseline and follow-up blood repertoires. Confirming at a functional level the hypothesis that regional TCRs recognize regional mutations was considered to require additional single-cell paired TCR alpha and beta sequencing. Ubiquitous expanded tumor TCRs were found in blood more often at tumor resection than at routine follow-up.

Sample time point, as interpreted from the label and publication: blood at routine non-recurrence follow-up after resection. Whole RNA extracted from tumor and nontumor lung tissue, or from cryopreserved PBMC samples, was used for TCR sequencing without cell sorting. Only patients with enough RNA available from two or more tumor regions were chosen for TCR sequencing. Libraries were built with 5' RACE. The data were produced on a NextSeq 500. In the TCR library protocol, a unique molecular identifier was attached to each TCR cDNA molecule so that PCR and sequencing errors could be corrected. The study's own analysis went as follows. TCR identification, UMI-based error correction and CDR3 extraction were performed with Decombinator tools. Expanded TCRs were defined as those above a frequency of 2 per 1,000, corresponding to the top 1% of the tumor frequency distribution. Renyi diversity was calculated using the R vegan package after each repertoire was subsampled 100 times to 5,000 TCRs. CDR3 similarity networks were built from amino acid triplet string-kernel similarity, with CDR3s being connected when pairwise similarity was above 0.82. Starting from the raw public reads, TCRdb applied fastp trimming at Q25, assembled clones with MiXCR and retained in-frame beta chains. Merged by CDR3 protein, the rows form single entries marked with the most common genes and DNA. TCRdb's processing, not the authors', yielded these V and J calls. The sample profile shows approximately 30,000 distinct CDR3 sequences; about 10% of them were found once. The ten largest make up about 30% of the sample.

CDR1 and CDR2, per the germline V gene, are MDHEN and SYDVKM. Deletion took 2 bases off V and 1 base off J, with a span of 5 bases between the germline ends. The CDR3 holds 14 amino acids from the cysteine to the phenylalanine. Just the 42-base CDR3 DNA is kept, in frame starting at base 1. This clonotype came up a few times. Its antigen target is currently unknown. No qualities accompany the bases; no much larger clone lies one base away. The clonotype comes from a female donor with early-stage non-small cell lung cancer. The rearranged segments are TRBV28 and TRBJ2-2; no D gene call is confident. Material: PBMCs, obtained at follow-up. In nucleotide form, the sequence is TGTGCCAGCAGTTTAGCACTGAACACCGGGGAGCTGTTTTTT. Its product reads: CASSLALNTGELFF.